This T cell receptor (beta chain) is from a study of cytomegalovirus exposure and HLA in healthy donors (dated by TCRdb to about 2017). About the full investigation: An earlier analysis of roughly 500 of the donors reported 250 to 350 Gb of sequence data and around 110 million unique TCR beta sequences from about 179 million T cells. An early release covering more than 500 HLA-typed donors comprised around 300 gigabases of sequencing data and approximately 85 million unique TCR sequences. Of the 350 to 450 genotyped donors, 65% to 90% fell in the genetic ancestry cluster associated with self-reported Caucasian donors. The study was designed to test whether signatures of past pathogen exposure could be identified by cataloging public T cell receptors. The T cell repertoires of several hundred subjects were profiled by immunosequencing and related to cytomegalovirus serostatus. In addition to the first cohort of hundreds of subjects, a separate validation cohort of 120 different subjects was used. High-throughput TCR immunosequencing, statistical association of individual TCRs with disease status, and machine learning were combined to predict cytomegalovirus infection status. In a later analysis, previously published TCR beta repertoires from several hundred donors were re-analyzed and high-resolution HLA genotyping was added so that TCR occurrence patterns could be studied. Rather than drawing on any new phenotypic data, the later analysis identified candidate immune exposures from TCR beta sequences and the way those sequences occurred across donors. To decide whether each TCR beta V gene segment behaved as functional or pseudogenic, an earlier analysis of approximately 620 of the donors relied on high-throughput TCR beta sequencing. Donor age, sex, ethnicity and CMV serostatus were compiled alongside the repertoire data. A later genetic analysis took genome-wide SNP genotypes for about 55% of the roughly 670 donors and used that subset as a discovery cohort. Every discovery cohort repertoire had been produced on one sequencing platform. Class I and class II HLA loci were covered by the typing at four-digit resolution. The number of typed donors differed by locus: roughly 629-640 for A, B, C, DRB1 and DQB1; roughly 510 for DQA1; 600 to 610 for DPA1; and 400 to 480 for DPB1. Several DR-DQ haplotypes were handled as single units for association and clustering because linkage in the cohort was strong. Among about 370 genotyped donors of the cohort, an average of approximately 200,000 unique TCR beta nucleotide sequences was sequenced per donor, of which about 18% were non-productive. Results the study describes overall, beyond this receptor: This cohort had only TCR beta chains sequenced, and the lack of alpha or paired-chain data limited which features could be detected. In a later analysis, most CMV-associated TCR beta chains were found to appear HLA-restricted, with HLA associations seemingly driven largely by CMV exposure. The only immune exposure information available for the cohort was CMV serostatus. In a later analysis, 15,000 to 20,000 TCR beta sequences were associated with specific HLA alleles at a false discovery rate of 0.05. Three of the identified cytomegalovirus-associated TCR beta chains were confirmed in vitro to be specific for cytomegalovirus antigens. A cluster of highly shared sequence variants was judged likely to be a technical artifact of the sequencing pipeline. Several of the top co-occurrence clusters appeared to be linked to parvovirus B19, influenza, CMV and Epstein-Barr virus, according to a later analysis. According to a later genetic analysis, donors in an Asian-associated ancestry cluster had fewer N-insertions in productive TCRs than the approximately 650-donor mean. In a later analysis, HLA-associated TCR beta chains showed more clonal expansion and lower generation probabilities than non-associated chains that were equally common. Strong co-occurrence of HLA alleles, especially DR and DQ, made assigning TCR associations to individual alleles difficult. An association between a missense DCLRE1C variant and V-gene and J-gene trimming of TCR beta chains was found in a later genetic analysis and replicated in an independent cohort. Linkage disequilibrium might explain the correlated functional status among segregating V segments, but an unknown experimental factor could not be excluded. Most TCR sequences were seen in very few donors, while some public TCRs were found in many individuals. In both the original and validation cohorts, the classifier was reported to diagnose cytomegalovirus status with high specificity and sensitivity. A further reported finding was that TCR beta sequences accurately predicted the HLA-A and HLA-B alleles for most subjects in the first cohort. Some IMGT-functional V segments, including TRBV6-2 and TRBV6-3, could not be distinguished by the 87-base-pair reads and were therefore excluded. It was suggested by the authors that the approach could potentially be generalized to other disease states and immunological phenotypes. According to a later analysis, TCR association rates differed among HLA loci, with DRB1 alleles showing the most associated TCRs and HLA-C alleles showing the fewest. Presence/absence analyses assumed roughly uniform sequencing depth across donors, an assumption that may not hold. The study listed 150 to 200 TCR beta chains as associated with cytomegalovirus. Broadly in line with IMGT annotations, most TCR beta V segments showed up in productive rearrangements about 87% or about 30% of the time in an earlier analysis of around 600 of the donors. HLA typing was unavailable for some donors at each locus, so association tests used only the typed subset. Around 16 rarely observed V segments, including chromosome 9 orphons, were excluded from the earlier analysis of about 500 of the donors because counts were too low.

Library creation used the immunoSEQ multiplex PCR assay. For the multiplex PCR, a mixture combining 60 forward primers for TCR Vbeta segments and 13 reverse primers for TCR Jbeta segments was used. A multiplex PCR assay on genomic DNA amplified the CDR3 region of rearranged TCR beta genes. Amplified TCR beta libraries were sequenced as 87-base-pair reads on the Illumina HiSeq System. From the authors' description of their analysis: Across the 600 to 700 repertoires, a later analysis counted 80 million or so unique TCR beta chains, 9.5 million to 12 million of which were shared by at least two donors. To remove PCR and sequencing errors, raw reads were error-corrected and collapsed into unique sequences using a nearest-neighbor algorithm that merged closely related sequences. V, D and J gene segments were assigned by aligning CDR3 sequences to IMGT reference sequences. For a sequence to be retained, a match of at least six nucleotides was required to both a V gene segment and a J gene segment. Rearrangements were called productive when the CDR3 lacked stop codons and stayed in frame with V and J; all others were non-productive. CDR3 was defined by IMGT convention, running from the second conserved V-encoded cysteine to the conserved J-encoded phenylalanine. In an earlier analysis of around 540 of the donors, sequences lacking an unambiguous match to a single V gene segment were excluded. In an earlier analysis of several hundred of the donors, V segments were called functional above 56.7% productive rearrangements and were called segregating when the between-donor standard deviation exceeded 5%. A statistical classification framework was developed to diagnose cytomegalovirus status using the catalog of TCR beta chain sequences. In a later analysis, TCR nucleotide sequences were compared against IMGT/GENE-DB human TR gene sequences so that V and J genes could be assigned. A later analysis assigned CDR3 sequences and most-parsimonious VDJ recombination scenarios with the TCRdist pipeline. A later analysis defined each TCR beta chain by its CDR3 amino acid sequence plus V-gene family, and excluded reads lacking a unique V-gene family. As a way to deal with suspected cross-contamination and a sequencing artifact, a later analysis dropped under 600 nucleotide sequences that were highly shared and had low generation probability. In a later analysis, a clonal expansion index for each public chain was calculated from normalized within-repertoire ranks of inferred template counts. In a later analysis, generation probabilities were computed using a VDJ recombination model fitted to out-of-frame rearrangements, and the results were checked against IGoR. Hypergeometric tests were used in a later analysis to score TCR-TCR, TCR-HLA and TCR-CMV co-occurrence, with a repertoire-size bias correction applied to the TCR pairs. To estimate false discovery rates, a later analysis permuted the HLA or CMV assignments 20 times. In a later analysis, co-occurring TCRs were grouped using DBSCAN, with TCRdist sequence similarity added in when clustering inside HLA-allele-positive subsets. For co-occurrence clustering, repertoires with fewer than 30,000 or more than 120,000 public chains were excluded, along with five or six repertoires with anomalous nucleotide sharing. Drawn from immuneACCESS, this table holds only the in-frame rearrangements with V and J called that TCRdb kept. Clones are partly lost; checked studies trace under half to an unresolved V gene and leave the rest unexplained. V, J and clone size reflect that table, while D and trimming were determined from the DNA. This sample has about 160,000 clones in its table, and around 75% of those were observed once. 2.5% to 3.5% of the sample comes from the top ten.

In total, roughly 670 healthy bone marrow donors made up the cohort. All cohort members were sampled while nominally healthy, although unrecorded immune exposures were likely present. The donor tested CMV seropositive, placing the donor among the 289 seropositive members of the cohort. Each donor provided a peripheral blood sample, and peripheral blood mononuclear cells were used for TCR beta sequencing. Genomic DNA extraction from the blood cell samples was performed with the Qiagen DNeasy Blood Extraction Kit. Including cysteine and phenylalanine, the CDR3 has 15 amino acids. Just the 45-base CDR3 DNA is kept, in frame starting at base 1. The germline V gene encodes CDR1 MNHEY and CDR2 SMNVEV (reference sequence). V is cut by 6 bases and J by 0 bases, and the space between the germline ends is 12 bases. A remark on this clone: Its antigen is currently not known. Base qualities are not provided; no much larger clone lies one nucleotide away.

Sequenced input: PBMCs. This receptor chain uses TRBV27 and TRBJ2-1; a weak D assignment points to TRBD2 (5 bases agree). This TCR came from a woman in her fifties or sixties in good health and CMV-seropositive. The encoded CDR3 is CASRRKGSSYNEQFF. The DNA sequence follows: TGTGCCAGCAGACGGAAAGGGAGCTCCTACAATGAGCAGTTCTTC.